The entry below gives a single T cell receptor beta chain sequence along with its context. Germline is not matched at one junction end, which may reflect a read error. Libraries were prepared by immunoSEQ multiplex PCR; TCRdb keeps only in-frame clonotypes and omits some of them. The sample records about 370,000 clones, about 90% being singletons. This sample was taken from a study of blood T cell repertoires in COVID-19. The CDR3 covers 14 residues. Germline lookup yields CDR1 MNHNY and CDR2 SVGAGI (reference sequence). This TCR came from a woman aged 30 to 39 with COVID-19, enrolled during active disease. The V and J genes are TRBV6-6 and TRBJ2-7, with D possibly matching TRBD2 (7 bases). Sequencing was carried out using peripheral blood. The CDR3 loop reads CASSYWEGAYEQYF. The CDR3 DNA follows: TGTGCCAGCAGCTACTGGGAGGGGGCCTACGAGCAGTACTTC.